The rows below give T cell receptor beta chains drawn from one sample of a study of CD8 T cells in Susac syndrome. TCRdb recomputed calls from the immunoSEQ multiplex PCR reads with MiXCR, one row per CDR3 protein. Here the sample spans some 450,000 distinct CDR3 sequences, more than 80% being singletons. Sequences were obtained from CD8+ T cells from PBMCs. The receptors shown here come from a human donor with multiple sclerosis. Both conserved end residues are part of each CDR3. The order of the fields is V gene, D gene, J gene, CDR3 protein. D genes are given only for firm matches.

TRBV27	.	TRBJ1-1	CASSFAGTNTEAFF
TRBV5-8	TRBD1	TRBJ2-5	CASSFGQGGETQYF
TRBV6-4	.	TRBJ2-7	CASSAGDEQYF
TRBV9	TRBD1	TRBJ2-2	CASSVDRDRGDQGELFF
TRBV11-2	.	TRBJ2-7	CASSLTGISYEQYF
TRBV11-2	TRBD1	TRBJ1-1	CASSSPGDRLNTEAFF
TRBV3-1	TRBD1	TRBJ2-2	CASSQDLMGQGLEELFF
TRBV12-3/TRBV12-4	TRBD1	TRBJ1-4	CASSWGQGTNEKLFF
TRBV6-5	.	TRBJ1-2	CASSYGGLGGYTF
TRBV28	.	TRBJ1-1	CASSQFDTEAFF
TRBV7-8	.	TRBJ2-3	CASSPDSEHTQYF
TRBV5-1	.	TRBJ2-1	CASSLYGTLSSYNEQFF
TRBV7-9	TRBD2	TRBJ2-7	CASSSPSGGVGYEQYF
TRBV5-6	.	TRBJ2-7	CASSLQSFYEQYF
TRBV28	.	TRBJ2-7	CASSLRGGRPARAYF
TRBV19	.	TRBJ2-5	CASSSSWTEQETQYF
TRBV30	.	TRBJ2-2	CAWSDDPTGNTGELFF
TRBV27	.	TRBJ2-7	CASSPSVSWLKPYF
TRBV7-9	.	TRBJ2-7	CASSLGGVKYEQYF
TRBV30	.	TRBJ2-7	CAWSVSNPGEQYF
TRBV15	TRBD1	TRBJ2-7	CATSMGTGFYEQYF
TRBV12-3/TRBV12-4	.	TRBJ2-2	CASSLGREAGELFF
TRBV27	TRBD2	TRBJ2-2	CASRDGSGGLFF
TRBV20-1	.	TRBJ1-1	CSGWSGEAFF